The 22 T cell receptor beta chains given below trace back to one sample, sequenced in a study of long-term antiretroviral therapy in people with HIV. Survey-level immunoSEQ v3.0 assays were run. TCRdb's table, derived via immunoSEQ multiplex PCR, lists solely in-frame clones and lacks some. Of approximately 18,000 clones in the sample, 65% to 85% were seen once. The sample here was unsorted PBMCs, taken 2.3 years after starting antiretroviral therapy. These receptor sequences come from a woman between 40 and 55 years old with HIV.

The V and J genes are TRBV30 and TRBJ2-5; unclear D gene. The V gene's germline CDR1 is GTSNPN and CDR2 SVGIG (reference sequence). This CDR3 has 15 residues. V was cut by 0 bases and J by 5 bases, with 16 bases left in between. CDR3 sequence reads: CAWSVRTWARETQYF. In DNA form, the CDR3 reads TGTGCCTGGAGTGTAAGGACGTGGGCACGGGAGACCCAGTACTTC.

The chain employs TRBV30 and TRBJ2-7; D is ambiguous. V was shortened by 2 bases and J by 0 bases, with 11 bases between the two germline ends. The CDR3 is made up of 14 amino acids. Germline V gene lookup returns CDR1 GTSNPN and CDR2 SVGIG (reference sequence). The CDR3 protein is CAWSPGPISYEQYF. DNA of the CDR3: TGTGCCTGGAGTCCAGGCCCGATCTCCTACGAGCAGTACTTC.

J is TRBJ1-2 and V is TRBV2; D is unclear. V lost 4 bases and J 3 bases, leaving 6 bases between the germline ends. Germline V lookup: CDR1 SNHLY, CDR2 FYNNEI. The CDR3 is made up of 12 amino acids. DNA for the CDR3: TGTGCCAGCAGTGGTGAGGACTATGGCTACACCTTC. Translation: CASSGEDYGYTF.

This clone was recorded a few times. CDR3 residues: CASSLTRAGEAFF. The CDR3 region has the DNA TGTGCCAGCAGCCTTACCAGGGCGGGTGAAGCTTTCTTT. The rearrangement uses TRBV9 and TRBJ1-1; D perhaps matches TRBD1 (5 bases). Germline V gene data show CDR1 as SGDLS and CDR2 as YYNGEE. The CDR3 sequence is 13 residues long. Trimming took off 4 bases at V and 7 bases at J, with 14 bases between the two ends. Supplemented by reference TRBV9 and TRBJ1-1, the full variable domain reads DSGVTQTPKHLITATGQRVTLRCSPRSGDLSVYWYQQSLDQGLQFLIQYYNGEERAKGNILERFSAQQFPDLHSELNLSSLELGDSALYFCASSLTRAGEAFFGQGTRLTVV.

The chain links TRBV7-9 to TRBJ2-2; either TRBD1 or TRBD2 may supply D (6 bases each). Germline values: CDR1 SEHNR, CDR2 FQNEAQ (reference sequence). The CDR3 covers 17 residues. Trimming took 2 bases from V and 0 from J, leaving 13 bases between them. CDR3 sequence: CASSLSWGASNTGELFF. For the CDR3, the DNA is TGTGCCAGCAGCTTAAGTTGGGGGGCTTCGAACACCGGGGAGCTGTTTTTT.

The chain uses TRBV11-2 and TRBJ2-7; 8 positions agree with TRBD1. Germline CDR1 SGHAT, CDR2 FQNNGV. V dropped 5 bases and J dropped 7; count of bases not matched to a gene: 7. The CDR3 spans 13 residues. CDR3 in amino acids: CASSPTGGGEQYF. DNA of the CDR3: TGTGCCAGCAGCCCCACAGGGGGTGGAGAGCAGTACTTC.

The chain couples TRBV11-2 to TRBJ1-2; possibly TRBD1 for D (5 bases). Germline V CDR1 and CDR2: SGHAT, FQNNGV. V was cut by 5 bases and J by 6 bases, with 13 bases left in between. The CDR3 has 13 amino acids. CDR3 nucleotides: TGTGCCAGCAGCGTAGTGTGGGGGAATGGCTACACCTTC. It is translated as CASSVVWGNGYTF.

This chain links TRBV9 with TRBJ1-1; tentative D call: TRBD1 (6 bases). Germline-derived CDR1 and CDR2 are SGDLS and YYNGEE. Trimming shortened V by 3 bases and J by 1 base, and 25 bases separated the two germline ends. This CDR3 region has 19 residues. This CDR3 reads CASSARLWGTPAGNTEAFF. DNA of the CDR3: TGTGCCAGCAGCGCCCGTTTATGGGGGACACCCGCCGGGAACACTGAAGCTTTCTTT. Looking up the rest from reference TRBV9 and TRBJ1-1 gives the full variable domain: DSGVTQTPKHLITATGQRVTLRCSPRSGDLSVYWYQQSLDQGLQFLIQYYNGEERAKGNILERFSAQQFPDLHSELNLSSLELGDSALYFCASSARLWGTPAGNTEAFFGQGTRLTVV.

The chain joins TRBV9 to TRBJ2-7; D is perhaps TRBD2 (5 bases). The CDR3 spans 14 residues. Germline assignment: CDR1 SGDLS and CDR2 YYNGEE. Trimming took off 4 bases at V and 3 bases at J, with 14 bases between the two ends. The chain's CDR3 is CASSLRGIDYEQYF. Written as DNA, the CDR3 is TGTGCCAGCAGCCTCAGAGGGATCGACTACGAGCAGTACTTC.

There are a few counts of this clone. The chain joins TRBV7-2 to TRBJ1-2, with 11 bases lining up with TRBD1. Germline V gene lookup returns CDR1 SGHTA and CDR2 FQGNSA. After removal of 5 bases from V and 4 bases from J, the junction contained 3 bases not matched to a gene. The CDR3 loop spans 14 amino acids. The CDR3 region has the DNA TGTGCCAGCAGCGGGACAGGGGGTACCTATGGCTACACCTTC. It specifies CASSGTGGTYGYTF.

The gene calls are TRBV25-1 and TRBJ2-7; maybe TRBD2 (6 bases). The V end lost 6 bases, the J end lost 1 base, and 10 bases lay between the germline ends. The CDR3 loop spans 13 amino acids. Per germline, CDR1 MGHDK and CDR2 SYGVNS. CDR3 protein: CASRRGSSYEQYF. The CDR3 nucleotides are TGTGCCAGCAGGCGGGGCAGTTCCTACGAGCAGTACTTC.

The chain links TRBV5-1 to TRBJ2-1, with TRBD2 matching 7 bases. Per germline, CDR1 SGHRS and CDR2 YFSETQ. The CDR3 is made up of 12 amino acids. V trimming: 0 bases; J trimming: 10 bases; junction bases outside the gene matches: 1. The CDR3 region is CASSLGLAEQFF. DNA for the CDR3: TGCGCCAGCAGCTTGGGACTAGCAGAGCAGTTCTTC. Full variable domain (remainder filled in from reference TRBV5-1 and TRBJ2-1): KAGVTQTPRYLIKTRGQQVTLSCSPISGHRSVSWYQQTPGQGLQFLFEYFSETQRNKGNFPGRFSGRQFSNSRSEMNVSTLELGDSALYLCASSLGLAEQFFGPGTRLTVL.

The CDR3 protein is CAWSVRQQETQYF. CDR3 in DNA: TGTGCCTGGAGTGTACGACAGCAAGAGACCCAGTACTTC. The chain links TRBV30 to TRBJ2-5; D possibly corresponds to TRBD1 (5 bases). CDR3 length: 13 residues. Deletions cut 0 bases from V and 2 bases from J, with 7 bases between. CDR1 and CDR2 (germline): GTSNPN, SVGIG (reference sequence).

V is TRBV19 and J is TRBJ1-5; no clear D. Trimming pared 2 bases from V and 2 bases from J, leaving 13 bases between. Germline values: CDR1 LNHDA, CDR2 SQIVND (reference sequence). The CDR3 length is 16 residues. CDR3 loop: CASSIRDVGGNQPQHF. In DNA form, the CDR3 reads TGTGCCAGTAGTATACGAGACGTTGGTGGCAATCAGCCCCAGCATTTT. The whole variable domain, remainder taken from reference TRBV19 and TRBJ1-5, is DGGITQSPKYLFRKEGQNVTLSCEQNLNHDAMYWYRQDPGQGLRLIYYSQIVNDFQKGDIAEGYSVSREKKESFPLTVTSAQKNPTAFYLCASSIRDVGGNQPQHFGDGTRLSIL.

This clone was found a few times. The V gene is TRBV7-9, the J gene TRBJ2-2; 11 bases match TRBD2. The CDR3 length is 18 residues. Germline loops: CDR1 SEHNR, CDR2 FQNEAQ (reference sequence). With 3 bases clipped from V and 5 bases from J, the junction kept 11 bases outside the gene matches. CDR3 residues: CASSLARTSGLQTGELFF. Here the CDR3 DNA reads TGTGCCAGCAGCTTGGCGAGGACTAGCGGGTTACAAACCGGGGAGCTGTTTTTT. Full variable domain (remainder filled in from reference TRBV7-9 and TRBJ2-2): DTGVSQNPRHKITKRGQNVTFRCDPISEHNRLYWYRQTLGQGPEFLTYFQNEAQLEKSRLLSDRFSAERPKGSFSTLEIQRTEQGDSAMYLCASSLARTSGLQTGELFFGEGSRLTVL.

The chain employs TRBV5-1 and TRBJ1-4; TRBD1 aligns across 8 bases. Per the germline V gene, CDR1 is SGHRS and CDR2 is YFSETQ. CDR3 length: 14 amino acids. Trimming cost V 3 bases and J 8 bases; bases outside gene matches: 6. The CDR3 DNA reads TGCGCCAGCAGCTCGGGACAGGCAGGGGAAAAACTGTTTTTT. Its protein is CASSSGQAGEKLFF.

This clone was seen just once. The chain employs TRBV11-2 and TRBJ2-5, with TRBD2 identical over 10 bases. Looked up from germline, CDR1 is SGHAT and CDR2 is FQNNGV. V shed 1 base, J shed 11 bases, and the junction held 7 bases outside the gene matches. The CDR3 runs 14 residues. The CDR3 DNA reads as TGTGCCAGCAGCTTAGCCCCTAGCGGGGGAGAACAGTACTTC. It specifies CASSLAPSGGEQYF.

The gene calls are TRBV5-6 and TRBJ2-7; 13 bases are a match to TRBD2. The CDR3 is 15 amino acids. CDR1 and CDR2 (germline): SGHDT, YYEEEE. The V and J ends lost 2 bases and 5 bases, in that order; junction bases with no gene match: 4. The CDR3 protein is CASSLLAGGQNEQYF. DNA of the CDR3: TGTGCCAGCAGCTTACTAGCGGGGGGGCAGAACGAGCAGTACTTC.

The rearrangement links TRBV19 to TRBJ2-1; 12 positions agree with TRBD2. CDR1 and CDR2 from the germline V gene are LNHDA and SQIVND (reference sequence). This CDR3 has 17 residues. With 0 bases clipped from V and 7 bases from J, the junction kept 7 bases outside the gene matches. The CDR3, as DNA: TGTGCCAGTAGTATAGATCTGGCTAGCGGGGGGGCAAATGAGCAGTTCTTC. It is translated as CASSIDLASGGANEQFF.

V and J are TRBV14 and TRBJ2-7, with 9 bases that match TRBD2. The CDR3 runs to 18 residues. V was clipped by 4 bases and J by 7 bases; unmatched bases: 20. CDR1 and CDR2 from the germline V gene are SGHDN and FVKESK. CDR3 amino acids: CASSRSEGTSRRDWEQYF. The CDR3 region has the DNA TGTGCCAGCAGCCGGTCAGAGGGGACTAGCCGGAGAGATTGGGAGCAGTACTTC.

The chain recombines TRBV5-4 with TRBJ2-5, with D possibly being TRBD1 (5 bases). The CDR3 length is 13 residues. Germline CDR1 and CDR2: SGHNT and YYREEE (reference sequence). V gave up 1 base and J gave up 2 bases, with 6 bases separating them. In nucleotides, the CDR3 is TGTGCCAGCAGCTTGAGGGGTCAAGAGACCCAGTACTTC. Its protein product is CASSLRGQETQYF.

The gene calls are TRBV2 and TRBJ2-5; no reliable D call. The CDR3 consists of 13 residues. With 7 bases removed from V and 1 base from J, the gap between germline ends came to 10 bases. Germline V CDR1 and CDR2: SNHLY, FYNNEI. CDR3 nucleotides: TGTGCCAGCAATCAGATAAGCCAAGAGACCCAGTACTTC. Its translation is CASNQISQETQYF.